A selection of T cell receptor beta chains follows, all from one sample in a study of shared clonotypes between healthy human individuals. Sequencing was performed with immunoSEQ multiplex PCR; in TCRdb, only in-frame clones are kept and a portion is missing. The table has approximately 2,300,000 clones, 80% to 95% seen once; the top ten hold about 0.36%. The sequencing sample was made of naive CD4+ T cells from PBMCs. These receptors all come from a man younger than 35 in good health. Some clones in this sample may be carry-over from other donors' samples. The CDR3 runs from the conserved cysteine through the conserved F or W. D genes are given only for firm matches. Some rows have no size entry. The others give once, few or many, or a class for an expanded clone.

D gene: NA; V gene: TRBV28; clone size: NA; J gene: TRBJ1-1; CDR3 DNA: TGTGCCAGCGCGGCCGGATCCACTGAAGCTTTCTTT; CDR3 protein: CASAAGSTEAFF
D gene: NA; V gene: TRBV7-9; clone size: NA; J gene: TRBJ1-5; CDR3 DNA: TGTGCCAGCAGCTTAGGTGATCAGCCCCAGCATTTT; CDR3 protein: CASSLGDQPQHF
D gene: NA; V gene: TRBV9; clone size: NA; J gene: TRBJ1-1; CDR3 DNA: TGTGCCAGCAGCGGGGTCTCAGGGTCGCCTGAAGCTTTCTTT; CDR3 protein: CASSGVSGSPEAFF
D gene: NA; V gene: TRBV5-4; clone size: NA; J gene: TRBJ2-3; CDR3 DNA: TGTGCCGCCGCGATACACACAGATACGCAGTATTTT; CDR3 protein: CAAAIHTDTQYF
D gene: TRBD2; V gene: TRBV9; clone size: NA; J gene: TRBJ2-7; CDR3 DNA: TGTGCCAGCAGCGTAAGCAGCGGGGCTAACTACGAGCAGTACTTC; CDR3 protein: CASSVSSGANYEQYF
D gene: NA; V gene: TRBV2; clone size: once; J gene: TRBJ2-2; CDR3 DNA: TGTGCCAGCAGAGTCACCTGGGCCGGGGAGCTGTTTTTT; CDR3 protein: CASRVTWAGELFF
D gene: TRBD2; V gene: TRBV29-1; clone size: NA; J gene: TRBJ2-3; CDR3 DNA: TGCAGCGCCCGCCTGACTAGCGGCTTAGATACGCAGTATTTT; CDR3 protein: CSARLTSGLDTQYF
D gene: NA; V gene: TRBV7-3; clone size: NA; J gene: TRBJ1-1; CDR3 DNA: TGTGCCAGCAGCTTCCAGGTGGACACTGAAGCTTTCTTT; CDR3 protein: CASSFQVDTEAFF
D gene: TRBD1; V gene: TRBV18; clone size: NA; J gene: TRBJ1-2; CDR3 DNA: TGTGCCAGCTCACCACTGGGCGCGGGACAGGGCTATGGCTACACCTTC; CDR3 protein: CASSPLGAGQGYGYTF
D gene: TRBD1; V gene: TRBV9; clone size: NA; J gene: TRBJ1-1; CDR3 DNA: TGTGCCAGCAGCCCACCAGGGGGGGTTCTGAGCACTGAAGCTTTCTTT; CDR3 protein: CASSPPGGVLSTEAFF
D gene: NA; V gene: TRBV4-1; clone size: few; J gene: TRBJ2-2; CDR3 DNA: TGCGCCAGCAGCCAAGTAGGCCCCGGGGAGCTGTTTTTT; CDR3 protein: CASSQVGPGELFF
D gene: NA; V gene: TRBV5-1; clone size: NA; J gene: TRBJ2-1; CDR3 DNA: TGCGCCAGCAGCGAGAGCTCAAGCTCCTACAATGAGCAGTTCTTC; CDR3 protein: CASSESSSSYNEQFF
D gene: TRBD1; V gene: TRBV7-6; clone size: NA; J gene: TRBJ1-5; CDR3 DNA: TGTGCCAGCAGCTCCGGACAGGGGGTTCAGCCCCAGCATTTT; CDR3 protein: CASSSGQGVQPQHF
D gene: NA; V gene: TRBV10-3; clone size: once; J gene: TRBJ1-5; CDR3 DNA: TGTGCCATCAGTGAGAAGATTATTCTGGCAGGGCACAATCAGCCCCAGCATTTT; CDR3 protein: CAISEKIILAGHNQPQHF
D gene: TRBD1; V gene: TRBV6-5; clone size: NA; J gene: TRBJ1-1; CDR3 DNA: TGTGCCAGCAGTTACTCGGGACAGGGGCGAGGGACTGAAGCTTTCTTT; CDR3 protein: CASSYSGQGRGTEAFF
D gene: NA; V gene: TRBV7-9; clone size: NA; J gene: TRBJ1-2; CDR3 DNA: TGTGCCAGCAGCTCCCGTGGGGGGAACTATGGCTACACCTTC; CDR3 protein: CASSSRGGNYGYTF
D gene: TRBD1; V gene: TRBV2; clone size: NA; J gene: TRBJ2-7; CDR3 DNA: TGTGCCAGCAGGGACAGGGAGCCCTACGAGCAGTACTTC; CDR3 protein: CASRDREPYEQYF
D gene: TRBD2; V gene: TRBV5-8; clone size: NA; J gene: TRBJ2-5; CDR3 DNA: TGTGCCAGCAGCTTCGCAGGGAGGGCGACCCAGTACTTC; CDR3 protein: CASSFAGRATQYF
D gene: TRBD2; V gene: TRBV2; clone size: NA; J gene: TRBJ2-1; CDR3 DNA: TGTGCCAGCAGTGAGGTGGGAGCGGGAGCCGGCAATGAGCAGTTCTTC; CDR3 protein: CASSEVGAGAGNEQFF
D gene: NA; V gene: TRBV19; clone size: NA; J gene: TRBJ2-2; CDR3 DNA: TGTGCCAGTAGTCGCTCAGCTATCGGGGAGCTGTTTTTT; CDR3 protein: CASSRSAIGELFF
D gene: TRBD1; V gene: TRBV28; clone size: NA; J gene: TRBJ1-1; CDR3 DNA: TGTGCCAGCAGTTCCACCTACAGGGGCCTACCTTCTATGAACACTGAAGCTTTCTTT; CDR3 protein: CASSSTYRGLPSMNTEAFF
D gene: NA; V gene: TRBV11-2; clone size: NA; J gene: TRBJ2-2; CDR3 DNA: TGTGCCAGCAAACTTAGGGTGCTGGGGGAGCTGTTTTTT; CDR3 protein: CASKLRVLGELFF
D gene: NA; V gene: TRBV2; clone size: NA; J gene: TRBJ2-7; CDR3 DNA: TGTGCCAGCACTTGGGGGCGCGACTACGAGCAGTACTTC; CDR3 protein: CASTWGRDYEQYF
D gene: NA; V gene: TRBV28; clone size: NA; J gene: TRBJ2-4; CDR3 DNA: TGTGCCAGCAGTTTAGGGGTGATAGCCAAAAACATTCAGTACTTC; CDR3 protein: CASSLGVIAKNIQYF
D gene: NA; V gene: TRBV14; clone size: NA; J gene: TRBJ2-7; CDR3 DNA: TGTGCCAGCAGCCAAGGGTGGACAACCTACGAGCAGTACTTC; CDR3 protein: CASSQGWTTYEQYF
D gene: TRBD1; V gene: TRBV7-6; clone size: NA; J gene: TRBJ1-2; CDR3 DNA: TGTGCCAGCAGCTTACCCCCCCGTGGACAGGGGGCTGACTATGGCTACACCTTC; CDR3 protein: CASSLPPRGQGADYGYTF
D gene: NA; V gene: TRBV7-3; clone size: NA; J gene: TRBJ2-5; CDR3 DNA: TGTGCCAGCAGCCCCCCAGGGGGGGAGACCCAGTACTTC; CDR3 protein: CASSPPGGETQYF
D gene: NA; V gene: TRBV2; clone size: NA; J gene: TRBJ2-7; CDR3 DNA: TGTGCCATCCCGGGACGGTCCTCCTACGAGCAGTACTTC; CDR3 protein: CAIPGRSSYEQYF
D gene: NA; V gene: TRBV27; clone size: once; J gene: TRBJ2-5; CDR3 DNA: TGTGCCAGCAGTTTAAGCGGATTATTCGAAGAGACCCAGTACTTC; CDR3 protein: CASSLSGLFEETQYF
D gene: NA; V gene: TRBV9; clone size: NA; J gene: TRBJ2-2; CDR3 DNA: TGTGCCAGCAGCGTAGTGGTCCAGACCGGGGAGCTGTTTTTT; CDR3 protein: CASSVVVQTGELFF
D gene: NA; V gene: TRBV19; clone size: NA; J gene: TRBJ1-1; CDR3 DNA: TGTGCCAGTAGTATTCAGACACAAACACGTCCCGAAGCTTTCTTT; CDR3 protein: CASSIQTQTRPEAFF
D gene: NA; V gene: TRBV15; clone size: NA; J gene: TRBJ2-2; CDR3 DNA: TGTGCCACCAGCATGGGGGCAGCCGGGGAGCTGTTTTTT; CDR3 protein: CATSMGAAGELFF
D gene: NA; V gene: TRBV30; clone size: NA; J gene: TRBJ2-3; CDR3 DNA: TGTGCCTGGAGTGGTCAGGGTATTGGGCCAGATACGCAGTATTTT; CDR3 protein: CAWSGQGIGPDTQYF
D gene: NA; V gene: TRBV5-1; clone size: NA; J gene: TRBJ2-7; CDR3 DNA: TGCGCCAGCAGCCGGGACTGGGAGGGGACACCCGAATCCTACGAGCAGTACTTC; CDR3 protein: CASSRDWEGTPESYEQYF
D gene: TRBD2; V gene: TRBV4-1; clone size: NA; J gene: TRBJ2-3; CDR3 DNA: TGCGCCAGCAGCCAAGAGGGCGGGGGGTCGGCACAGATTGGTACGCAGTATTTT; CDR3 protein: CASSQEGGGSAQIGTQYF
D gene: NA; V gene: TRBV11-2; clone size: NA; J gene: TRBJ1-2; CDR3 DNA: TGTGCCAGCAGCTTCCTCACTTTCTCCGGAGGCTACACCTTC; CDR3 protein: CASSFLTFSGGYTF
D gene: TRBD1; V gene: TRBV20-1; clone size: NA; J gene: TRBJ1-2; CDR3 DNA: TGCAGTGCTACTTACAGGGGAGGCTACACCTTC; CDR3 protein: CSATYRGGYTF
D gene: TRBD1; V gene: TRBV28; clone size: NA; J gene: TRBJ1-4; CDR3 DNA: TGTGCCAGCAGTGCGCCCGGGACAGGGGGTGAAAAACTGTTTTTT; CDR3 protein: CASSAPGTGGEKLFF
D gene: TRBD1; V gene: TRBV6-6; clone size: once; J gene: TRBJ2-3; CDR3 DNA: TGTGCCAGCAGCGACAGGGCCCCCACAGATACGCAGTATTTT; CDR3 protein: CASSDRAPTDTQYF
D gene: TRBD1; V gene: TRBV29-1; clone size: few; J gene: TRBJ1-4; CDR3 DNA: TGCAGCGTTACCTGGGACAGATGGAATGAAAAACTGTTTTTT; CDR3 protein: CSVTWDRWNEKLFF
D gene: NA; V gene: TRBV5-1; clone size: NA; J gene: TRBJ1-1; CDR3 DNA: TGCGCCAGCAGCTTGGACAACTTGAACACTGAAGCTTTCTTT; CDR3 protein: CASSLDNLNTEAFF
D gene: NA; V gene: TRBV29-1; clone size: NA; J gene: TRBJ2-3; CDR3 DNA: TGCAGCGTTGATATAGGGTCTGACACAGATACGCAGTATTTT; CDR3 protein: CSVDIGSDTDTQYF
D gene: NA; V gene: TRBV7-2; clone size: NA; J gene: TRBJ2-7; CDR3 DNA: TGTGCCAGCAGCTTAGGGCACCCTTCCTCCTACGAGCAGTACTTC; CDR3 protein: CASSLGHPSSYEQYF
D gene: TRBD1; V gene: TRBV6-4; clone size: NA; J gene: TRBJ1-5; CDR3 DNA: TGTGCCAGCAAGATACAGGGGACGAATCAGCCCCAGCATTTT; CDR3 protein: CASKIQGTNQPQHF
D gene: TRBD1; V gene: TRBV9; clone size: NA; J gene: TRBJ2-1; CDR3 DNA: TGTGCCAGCAGCACCTTACCGGGACAGGCCTACAATGAGCAGTTCTTC; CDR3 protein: CASSTLPGQAYNEQFF
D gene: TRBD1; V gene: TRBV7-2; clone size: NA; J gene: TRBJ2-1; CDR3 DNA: TGTGCCAGCAGCTACGACAGGGGGGTGTACAATGAGCAGTTCTTC; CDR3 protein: CASSYDRGVYNEQFF
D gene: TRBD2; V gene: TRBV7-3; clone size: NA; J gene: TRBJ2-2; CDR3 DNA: TGTGCCAGCAGTTCCCCGGGACTAGCGGGAGTTAACACCGGGGAGCTGTTTTTT; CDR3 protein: CASSSPGLAGVNTGELFF
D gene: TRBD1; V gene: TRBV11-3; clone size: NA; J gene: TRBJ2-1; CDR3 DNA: TGTGCCAGCAGCCAAGGACAGGCCAATGAGCAGTTCTTC; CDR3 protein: CASSQGQANEQFF
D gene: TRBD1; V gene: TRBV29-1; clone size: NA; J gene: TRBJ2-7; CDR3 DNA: TGCAGCGCCCGCGGACAGGGCAATAACGAGCAGTACTTC; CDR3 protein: CSARGQGNNEQYF
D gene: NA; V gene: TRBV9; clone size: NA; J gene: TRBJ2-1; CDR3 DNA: TGTGCCAGCAGCGTGACCGGAGGGAATGAGCAGTTCTTC; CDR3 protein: CASSVTGGNEQFF
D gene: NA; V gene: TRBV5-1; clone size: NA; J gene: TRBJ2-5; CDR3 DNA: TGCGCCAGCAGCGTCGCCGGGTTTACTGAAGAGACCCAGTACTTC; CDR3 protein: CASSVAGFTEETQYF
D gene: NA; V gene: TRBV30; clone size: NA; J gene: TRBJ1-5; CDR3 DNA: TGTGCCTGGGGTAGCGGGGGGAGTCAGCCCCAGCATTTT; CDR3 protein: CAWGSGGSQPQHF
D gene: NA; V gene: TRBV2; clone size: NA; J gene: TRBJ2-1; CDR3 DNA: TGTGCCAGCAGTAGATTATCGAGCGGGTACAATGAGCAGTTCTTC; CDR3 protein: CASSRLSSGYNEQFF
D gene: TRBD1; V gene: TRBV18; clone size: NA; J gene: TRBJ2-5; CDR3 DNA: TGTGCCAGCTCATCTAGCCTCGGGACAGGTCAAGAGACCCAGTACTTC; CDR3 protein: CASSSSLGTGQETQYF